The 10 T cell receptor beta chains below were found in one sample sequenced in a study of T-cell memory formation after mild COVID-19. One entry per CDR3 protein, called by TCRdb with MiXCR from the 5' RACE reads. The sample consists of about 390,000 distinct CDR3 sequences, around 20% of them appearing once. Input material: PBMCs or a T cell subset sorted from them (not recorded which). Receptors were obtained from an adult woman who had mild COVID-19 (a few samples of this study predate the infection). Cell type and time point are not known.

This clonotype has a handful of counts. This chain links TRBV24-1 with TRBJ2-5; D is ambiguous. The V end lost 3 bases, the J end lost 4 bases, and 8 bases lay between the germline ends. Germline V lookup: CDR1 KGHDR, CDR2 SFDVKD. The CDR3 has 13 amino acids. The CDR3 loop is CATSDDHIETQYF. The CDR3 nucleotides are TGTGCCACCAGTGATGACCATATAGAGACCCAGTACTTC.

This clonotype was found many times. The chain combines TRBV4-1 with TRBJ1-4, with D tentatively TRBD1 (6 bases). The CDR3 totals 17 residues. The germline gives CDR1 MGHRA, CDR2 YSYEKL. V gave up 1 base and J gave up 0 bases, with 12 bases separating them. The CDR3 DNA reads as TGCGCCAGCAGCCAAGCCCCACACAGGGCAACTAATGAAAAACTGTTTTTT. Encoded protein: CASSQAPHRATNEKLFF.

This clonotype was detected once. The V and J genes are TRBV20-1 and TRBJ2-5; 7 nucleotides match TRBD2. The germline V gene encodes CDR1 DFQATT and CDR2 SNEGSKA (reference sequence). The junction had 8 bases not matched to a gene; V was cut back by 6 bases and J by 4 bases. This CDR3 has 13 residues. DNA of the CDR3: TGCAGTGCCAGAAGGGGAGGGCGAGAGACCCAGTACTTC. Amino acids: CSARRGGRETQYF.

This clonotype was observed a few times. The chain uses TRBV27 and TRBJ2-7; D remains ambiguous. CDR1 is MNHEY, CDR2 SMNVEV, per germline (reference sequence). This CDR3 has 13 residues. V lost 3 bases and J lost 3, with 9 bases in between. CDR3 in DNA: TGTGCCAGCAGTTTCCTTCCGGGCTACGAGCAGTACTTC. It specifies CASSFLPGYEQYF.

This clonotype was picked up a small number of times. The chain combines TRBV5-1 with TRBJ1-1; 9 positions match TRBD1. CDR1 is SGHRS, CDR2 YFSETQ, per germline. The V gene end was trimmed by 6 bases and the J gene end by 0 bases; junction bases not matched to a gene: 6. This CDR3 has 15 residues. The CDR3 here is CASTEQGAMNTEAFF. The CDR3 coding sequence is TGCGCCAGCACCGAACAGGGGGCTATGAACACTGAAGCTTTCTTT.

Points on this clonotype: An end of the junction does not agree with germline; a read error may underlie this. The gene calls are TRBV5-6 and TRBJ2-7; perhaps D is TRBD1 or TRBD2 (5 bases each). The length of the CDR3 is 11 residues. CDR1 is SGHDT, CDR2 YYEEEE, per germline. The CDR3 sequence is CASSAGPGTSF. The CDR3 DNA reads as TGTGCCAGCAGCGCTGGACCCGGGACCAGCTTC.

The rearrangement joins TRBV5-1 to TRBJ2-5; TRBD2 might be the D (6 bases). The CDR3 has 17 residues. The germline V gene encodes CDR1 SGHRS and CDR2 YFSETQ. Trimming cost V 0 bases and J 5 bases, with 20 bases left between them. CDR3 DNA sequence: TGCGCCAGCAGCTTGGCCGGTTCTAGCGCCCTCCCGGAGACCCAGTACTTC. It yields the protein CASSLAGSSALPETQYF.

This clonotype has only a few counts. V and J are TRBV12-3 or TRBV12-4 and TRBJ2-7, with D hard to call. V gave up 6 bases and J gave up 3 bases, with 12 bases separating them. The CDR3 runs 13 residues. DNA for the CDR3: TGTGCCAGCAGCTCTGGGTCCTACTACGAGCAGTACTTC. Translation: CASSSGSYYEQYF.

The gene calls are TRBV6-5 and TRBJ2-7; D is uncertain. Germline lookup yields CDR1 MNHEY and CDR2 SVGAGI. V lost 2 bases and J 2 bases, leaving 10 bases between the germline ends. This CDR3 has 14 amino acids. The CDR3 loop reads CASSYMATAYEQYF. In nucleotides, the CDR3 is TGTGCCAGCAGTTACATGGCTACCGCCTACGAGCAGTACTTC.

This chain connects TRBV14 to TRBJ1-3; maybe TRBD1 (5 bases). Trimming cost V 1 base and J 8 bases, with 6 bases left between them. Per germline, CDR1 SGHDN and CDR2 FVKESK. The CDR3 consists of 12 residues. CDR3 sequence (DNA): TGTGCCAGCAGCCAAGGGGGGGACACCATATATTTT. Translating it yields CASSQGGDTIYF.